Given below is one T cell receptor (beta chain) in context. No antigen is known for it. No per-base quality is available; no much larger clone lies one base away. V loses 3 bases of germline sequence and J loses 3 bases, and the interval between the two ends is 8 bases. Looking up the germline V gene (reference sequence) yields CDR1 MNHEY and CDR2 SMNVEV. Spanning cysteine to phenylalanine, the CDR3 consists of 13 amino acids. Only the CDR3 DNA is retained, 39 bases long and in frame from the first base. The sample comes from a study of TIL therapy for anti-PD-1-resistant metastatic lung cancer (dated by TCRdb to 2020 to 2023). Turning to the overall study: Tumors were harvested before any PD-1/PD-L1 blockade; patients then received nivolumab, and those progressing received lymphodepletion, expanded TIL infusion and IL-2. Among the enrolled patients, the median age was roughly 50 years (range 38-75), and the median tumor PD-L1 proportion score was roughly 6%. The cohort was predominantly lung adenocarcinoma, with several EGFR-mutant and two ALK-rearranged tumors, and half of patients were current or former smokers. A median non-synonymous tumor mutation burden of approximately 1.5 mutations per megabase was determined across the cohort by whole-exome sequencing. Tumor and peripheral blood T cell receptor beta sequencing was used to track clonotypes across tumor, expanded TIL product and serial blood samples. What the authors observed across the whole study: The baseline peripheral repertoire was partially replaced by infused TIL clonotypes, which then decayed over months, and no apparent association between persistence and response was found. Generalizability was limited because the cohort was highly selected, with more treatment-naive, never-smoker and oncogene-addicted patients included than is typical. The study protocol defined all tumor marker inferences as exploratory.

The time point label here, explained by the study, means: pre-treatment sample, taken before nivolumab and TIL therapy. Adults with stage 4 NSCLC were enrolled in a dual-center phase I trial from late 2017 to January 2020. The samples were obtained from a phase I trial that was single-arm and open-label and tested tumor-infiltrating lymphocyte therapy combined with nivolumab in advanced non-small cell lung cancer. Mononuclear cells from blood collected in EDTA tubes were isolated on a Ficoll gradient and snap-frozen as pellets, and DNA was then extracted using a Qiagen mini-prep kit. TCR beta CDR3 regions were amplified from genomic DNA with the immunoSEQ v3 hsTCRB kit using bias-controlled multiplex PCR. An Illumina NextSeq 500 was used to sequence the TCR libraries, reaching around 2 million read pairs at survey level or roughly 4.5-6 million at deep level. In the authors' own workflow: Clonality was reported by immunoSEQ Analyzer software, which also assigned V, D and J genes and filtered out non-productive sequences. Repertoires were compared using productive Simpson clonality and Morisita overlap index of productive TRB rearrangements between infused TIL and blood. Absolute clonotype counts in blood were estimated by multiplying the lymphocyte count by the CD3+ fraction and by the productive frequency of the clone. The table comes from immuneACCESS by way of TCRdb, which keeps in-frame sequences with V and J called. Part of the clones is missing from these tables; in studies checked, under half for an unresolved V gene and the rest for unknown reasons. V and J calls and clone size come straight from that table; D and trimming were deduced from the DNA. In all, the sample holds about 55,000 clones, and roughly four fifths of those were seen once. Of the sample, just under 3% is held by the ten largest clones.

The sequence came from a person between 25 and 79 years old with non-small cell lung cancer. The V and J segments used are TRBV27 and TRBJ2-5, with the D gene not confidently named. The source material was blood, sampled at baseline. Here the CDR3 is given as CASSFTFKETQYF. The sequenced DNA: TGTGCCAGCAGTTTTACCTTCAAAGAGACCCAGTACTTC.